The 14 T cell receptor beta chains listed next were all sequenced from one sample in a study of blood T cell repertoires in COVID-19. Profiling relied on immunoSEQ multiplex PCR, and the TCRdb table lists in-frame clones only, not all of them. Of a few hundred thousand clones detected, roughly 85% appear once; the ten largest clones hold less than 2.5%. The specimen sequenced was PBMCs or T cells enriched from blood (not recorded which). All receptors derive from a young man who had recovered from COVID-19.

The chain links TRBV7-2 to TRBJ2-4, with D maybe TRBD2 (5 bases). The CDR3 has 15 amino acids. CDR1 is SGHTA, CDR2 FQGNSA, per germline. V was shortened by 2 bases and J by 4 bases, with 12 bases between the two germline ends. As DNA, the CDR3 is TGTGCCAGCAGCTTATCAAGGACGGGGAAAAACATTCAGTACTTC. The encoded protein is CASSLSRTGKNIQYF. The full variable domain, in which reference TRBV7-2 and TRBJ2-4 provide the parts outside the CDR3, is GAGVSQSPSNKVTEKGKDVELRCDPISGHTALYWYRQSLGQGLEFLIYFQGNSAPDKSGLPSDRFSAERTGGSVSTLTIQRTQQEDSAVYLCASSLSRTGKNIQYFGAGTRLSVL.

The rearrangement uses TRBV5-4 and TRBJ1-2, with 10 bases lining up with TRBD1. Germline assignment: CDR1 SGHNT and CDR2 YYREEE (reference sequence). The V gene end was trimmed by 7 bases and the J gene end by 5 bases; junction bases not matched to a gene: 8. CDR3 size: 14 residues. The CDR3 DNA follows: TGTGCCAGCTCCGACTGGACAGGGGGATATGGCTACACCTTC. It codes for CASSDWTGGYGYTF.

The rearrangement joins TRBV10-1 to TRBJ2-1; 8 bases align to TRBD1. CDR3 size: 16 residues. Germline-derived CDR1 and CDR2 are WNHNN and SYGVQD (reference sequence). The ends lost 0 bases at V and 8 bases at J; junction bases unmatched: 9. The DNA for the CDR3 is TGCGCCAGCAGTGAGTCCTGGACAGGGTCTGGGGATGAGCAGTTCTTC. Translated: CASSESWTGSGDEQFF.

This rearrangement joins TRBV4-1 to TRBJ1-2; D is undetermined. This CDR3 is 17 amino acids long. Trimming left V 0 bases short and J 8 bases short, with 22 bases between. Germline values: CDR1 MGHRA, CDR2 YSYEKL. The CDR3 sequence: CASSQDSTRMEMAGYTF. For the CDR3, the DNA is TGCGCCAGCAGCCAAGATTCAACGAGGATGGAAATGGCGGGCTACACCTTC.

The CDR3 region has the DNA TGTGCCAGCTCGAAAGGGTCGGGGGGCGCCGGGTACGAGCAGTACTTC. Protein product: CASSKGSGGAGYEQYF. The chain uses TRBV7-3 and TRBJ2-7; D is possibly TRBD2 (7 bases). The CDR3 loop spans 16 amino acids. Trimming removed 8 bases at V and 4 bases at J, with 24 bases between. The germline V gene has CDR1 SGHTA and CDR2 FQGTGA.

The V and J genes are TRBV7-2 and TRBJ2-3; the match to TRBD1 covers 10 bases. Germline CDR1 SGHTA, CDR2 FQGNSA. The CDR3 runs to 14 residues. With 5 bases clipped from V and 5 bases from J, the junction kept 4 bases outside the gene matches. The CDR3 protein is CASSRTGGIDTQYF. CDR3 coding DNA: TGTGCCAGCAGCAGGACAGGGGGTATAGATACGCAGTATTTT.

This clone came up a few times. The V call is TRBV5-1, the J call TRBJ2-2; tentative D call: TRBD1 (5 bases). The CDR3 is made up of 14 amino acids. Germline CDR1 and CDR2: SGHRS and YFSETQ. V lost 0 bases and J lost 6, with 9 bases in between. Here the CDR3 DNA reads TGCGCCAGCAGCTTGGAGGGGATGTCCGGGGAGCTGTTTTTT. As protein: CASSLEGMSGELFF.

A single count supports this clone. This chain uses TRBV11-1 with TRBJ2-7; D possibly corresponds to TRBD2 (5 bases). The germline V and J ends were trimmed by 3 bases and 3 bases, with 12 bases remaining between them. This CDR3 has 14 amino acids. Germline V lookup: CDR1 SGHAT, CDR2 FQDESV (reference sequence). The CDR3 sequence: CASSFPGFVYEQYF. DNA for the CDR3: TGTGCCAGCAGCTTTCCGGGGTTCGTCTACGAGCAGTACTTC. The variable domain in full, completed from reference TRBV11-1 and TRBJ2-7, reads EAEVAQSPRYKITEKSQAVAFWCDPISGHATLYWYRQILGQGPELLVQFQDESVVDDSQLPKDRFSAERLKGVDSTLKIQPAELGDSAMYLCASSFPGFVYEQYFGPGTRLTVT.

This clone came up a few times. The V and J genes are TRBV7-3 and TRBJ2-1; D unclear. Trimming stripped 2 bases from V and 7 bases from J, with 9 bases between. Germline CDR1 reads SGHTA; CDR2 reads FQGTGA. The length of the CDR3 is 13 residues. CDR3 amino acids: CASSLSGQNEQFF. Written as DNA, the CDR3 is TGTGCCAGCAGCTTATCTGGTCAGAATGAGCAGTTCTTC.

The rearrangement links TRBV10-2 to TRBJ2-3, with a possible D match to TRBD2 (6 bases). V dropped 4 bases and J dropped 1 base, with 9 bases sitting between them. CDR1 and CDR2 (germline): WSHSY, SAAADI. The length of the CDR3 is 14 residues. This CDR3 reads CASSGTIGTDTQYF. In DNA form, the CDR3 reads TGCGCCAGCAGTGGGACTATCGGCACAGATACGCAGTATTTT.

The chain employs TRBV5-1 and TRBJ2-1; 13 bases are a match to TRBD2. V lost 4 bases, J lost 7 bases, and 20 bases stayed unmatched. The CDR3 spans 20 residues. Germline V gene sequence: CDR1 SGHRS, CDR2 YFSETQ. The CDR3 here is CASSLTTGLAGPTPRNEQFF. CDR3 bases: TGCGCCAGCAGCCTTACTACGGGACTAGCGGGGCCTACTCCCCGAAATGAGCAGTTCTTC.

This clone was detected only once. The chain joins TRBV23-1 to TRBJ2-1, with D tentatively TRBD1 (6 bases). TRBV23-1 is labeled an ORF, and its function is uncertain. This CDR3 is built from 14 residues. Trimming cost V 0 bases and J 7 bases, with 10 bases left between them. The CDR3 loop is CASSQSGAGNEQFF. The DNA for the CDR3 is TGCGCCAGCAGTCAATCGGGGGCTGGAAATGAGCAGTTCTTC.

The chain has TRBV19 and TRBJ1-2; 11 bases agree with TRBD1. V was pared by 3 bases and J by 4 bases, with 1 base of the junction left unmatched. CDR3 length equals 14 residues. Germline CDR1 and CDR2: LNHDA and SQIVND (reference sequence). The CDR3, as DNA: TGTGCCAGTAGTATCGGACAGGGGGCCTATGGCTACACCTTC. It encodes CASSIGQGAYGYTF.

The J gene is TRBJ2-3, the V gene TRBV15; TRBD1 matches at 9 bases. CDR1 LNHNV and CDR2 YYDKDF come from the germline V gene (reference sequence). J gave up 3 bases and V 2 bases, and 6 bases lay outside the gene matches. The length of the CDR3 is 16 residues. The CDR3 is CATSRPGQGGTDTQYF. CDR3 coding DNA: TGTGCCACCAGCAGACCGGGACAGGGAGGGACAGATACGCAGTATTTT. Full variable domain (rest looked up from reference TRBV15 and TRBJ2-3): DAMVIQNPRYQVTQFGKPVTLSCSQTLNHNVMYWYQQKSSQAPKLLFHYYDKDFNNEADTPDNFQSRRPNTSFCFLDIRSPGLGDTAMYLCATSRPGQGGTDTQYFGPGTRLTVL.